These 21 T cell receptor beta chains originate from one sample sequenced in a study of blood T cell repertoires in COVID-19 (dated by TCRdb to the early 2020s). The receptor library was made with the immunoSEQ multiplex PCR assay. In TCRdb, the immuneACCESS table is reduced to in-frame sequences with V and J assigned. These tables do not hold every clone; where another copy was compared, an unresolved V gene accounts for under half, and the others remain unexplained. For this sample the table gives 350,000 to 500,000 clones, of which over 75% were detected only once. The top ten hold roughly 1.4% of the sample. Sequencing was carried out using PBMCs or T cells enriched from blood (not recorded which). The source is a woman under 30 who had been exposed to COVID-19.

This rearrangement joins TRBV7-6 to TRBJ2-1, with TRBD2 matching 12 bases. This CDR3 comprises 15 residues. Germline V gives CDR1 SGHVS, CDR2 FNYEAQ. V lost 3 bases to trimming and J lost 6 bases; unmatched junction nucleotides: 3. The CDR3 loop reads CASSLRTSGTNEQFF. The CDR3 DNA sequence: TGTGCCAGCAGCTTGAGGACTAGCGGGACCAATGAGCAGTTCTTC.

This clone was counted between two and nine times. The V and J genes are TRBV14 and TRBJ2-7; 7 bases map to TRBD2. The junction had 10 bases not matched to a gene; V was cut back by 6 bases and J by 2 bases. This CDR3 contains 15 residues. Germline V gene sequence: CDR1 SGHDN, CDR2 FVKESK. The DNA of the CDR3 is TGTGCCAGCAGTTCCCAGCCTAGCGGAGCCTACGAGCAGTACTTC. It translates to CASSSQPSGAYEQYF.

This clone was found once. The chain joins TRBV2 to TRBJ2-7; 8 bases line up with TRBD1. The CDR3 length is 13 residues. V trimming: 6 bases; J trimming: 3 bases; junction bases outside the gene matches: 4. CDR1 and CDR2 from the germline V gene are SNHLY and FYNNEI. CDR3: CASSRQGLYEQYF. The CDR3 coding sequence is TGTGCCAGCAGCCGACAGGGGCTCTACGAGCAGTACTTC.

The rearrangement links TRBV5-4 to TRBJ2-1; D might be TRBD2 (5 bases). Trimming removed 2 bases at V and 0 bases at J, with 21 bases between. Germline V gene sequence: CDR1 SGHNT, CDR2 YYREEE (reference sequence). This CDR3 has 19 amino acids. Written as DNA, the CDR3 is TGTGCCAGCAGCTTCGAAGGCAGCAGCGGTTCTCGCTCCTACAATGAGCAGTTCTTC. It is translated as CASSFEGSSGSRSYNEQFF.

This chain connects TRBV14 to TRBJ2-6; D may be TRBD2 (5 bases). Per germline, CDR1 SGHDN and CDR2 FVKESK. V lost 4 bases and J 4 bases, leaving 8 bases between the germline ends. This CDR3 is built from 14 residues. CDR3 sequence (DNA): TGTGCCAGCAGCCCGCGAGGGGGGGCCAACGTCCTGACTTTC. Its protein is CASSPRGGANVLTF. The full variable domain, completed using reference TRBV14 and TRBJ2-6, is EAGVTQFPSHSVIEKGQTVTLRCDPISGHDNLYWYRRVMGKEIKFLLHFVKESKQDESGMPNNRFLAERTGGTYSTLKVQPAELEDSGVYFCASSPRGGANVLTFGAGSRLTVL.

V usage is TRBV4-2 and J usage is TRBJ2-2, with 13 bases fitting TRBD2. The CDR3 extends over 24 amino acids. The junction had 25 bases not matched to a gene; V was cut back by 4 bases and J by 2 bases. Germline V CDR1 and CDR2: LGHNA, YNFKEQ. The CDR3: CASSPLGAGFDWTSGSANTGELFF. The CDR3 DNA reads as TGTGCCAGCAGCCCTTTGGGGGCGGGGTTCGACTGGACTAGCGGGAGTGCCAACACCGGGGAGCTGTTTTTT.

The chain joins TRBV5-1 to TRBJ1-6; TRBD1 matches 12 bases. The CDR3 is made up of 15 amino acids. V lost 7 bases to trimming and J lost 10 bases; unmatched junction nucleotides: 9. CDR1 is SGHRS, CDR2 YFSETQ, per germline. The CDR3 DNA follows: TGCGCCAGCTGGGCCGGGACAGGGGGCATGTCACCCCTCCACTTT. Its translation is CASWAGTGGMSPLHF.

V gene TRBV7-3 combines with J gene TRBJ2-7; maybe TRBD2 (6 bases). CDR3 length: 15 residues. CDR1 SGHTA and CDR2 FQGTGA come from the germline V gene. V was clipped by 1 base and J by 1 base, with 11 bases between them. In nucleotides, the CDR3 is TGTGCCAGCAGCTTAATGGGGACTGGATCCTACGAGCAGTACTTC. Translated, it gives CASSLMGTGSYEQYF.

The chain has TRBV27 and TRBJ2-7; D perhaps matches TRBD2 (6 bases). V shed 3 bases and J shed 3 bases, with 9 bases lying between them. This CDR3 is 13 amino acids long. Germline CDR1 MNHEY, CDR2 SMNVEV (reference sequence). CDR3 protein: CASSLGLYYEQYF. CDR3 nucleotides: TGTGCCAGCAGTTTGGGACTGTACTACGAGCAGTACTTC.

The chain combines TRBV10-3 with TRBJ2-1, with TRBD2 matching over 7 bases. CDR3 length: 16 residues. Trimming at V came to 2 bases and at J to 2 bases, leaving 6 bases not matched to a gene. CDR1 ENHRY and CDR2 SYGVKD come from the germline V gene. CDR3 coding DNA: TGTGCCATCAGTGAGAGCGGGACTACCCCCTACAATGAGCAGTTCTTC. The encoded protein is CAISESGTTPYNEQFF.

This chain joins TRBV19 and TRBJ1-4, with 7 bases that match TRBD1. The CDR3 runs to 15 residues. The V gene's germline CDR1 is LNHDA and CDR2 SQIVND (reference sequence). V was clipped by 5 bases and J by 5 bases; unmatched bases: 8. DNA of the CDR3: TGTGCCAGTAGTTTCACAGGGGCCCCAAATGAAAAACTGTTTTTT. This gives the protein CASSFTGAPNEKLFF. The full variable domain, rest sourced from reference TRBV19 and TRBJ1-4, is DGGITQSPKYLFRKEGQNVTLSCEQNLNHDAMYWYRQDPGQGLRLIYYSQIVNDFQKGDIAEGYSVSREKKESFPLTVTSAQKNPTAFYLCASSFTGAPNEKLFFGSGTQLSVL.

This chain joins TRBV18 and TRBJ2-2; D possibly corresponds to TRBD1 (6 bases). The length of the CDR3 is 16 residues. The ends were cut back, 3 bases at V and 3 bases at J, with 14 bases in the middle. Germline V lookup: CDR1 KGHSH, CDR2 LQKENI. The CDR3 DNA reads as TGTGCCAGCTCACCCAGGGGCGCGATGGACACCGGGGAGCTGTTTTTT. Protein: CASSPRGAMDTGELFF.

The V call is TRBV7-2, the J call TRBJ2-1; 13 nucleotides agree with TRBD2. V dropped 2 bases and J dropped 4; count of bases not matched to a gene: 5. Germline V CDR1 and CDR2: SGHTA, FQGNSA. The CDR3 contains 17 residues. The CDR3, as DNA: TGTGCCAGCAGCTTAACTAGCGGGAGGGCTTATTACAATGAGCAGTTCTTC. Amino acids: CASSLTSGRAYYNEQFF.

CDR3 nucleotide sequence: TGTGCCAGCACCCCCTGGGGGAGGGCGGAGACCCAGTACTTC. Protein: CASTPWGRAETQYF. J is TRBJ2-5 and V is TRBV28; 7 positions agree with TRBD2. V shed 7 bases, J shed 5 bases, and the junction held 10 bases outside the gene matches. The CDR3 spans 14 residues. Germline V gives CDR1 MDHEN, CDR2 SYDVKM.

The gene calls are TRBV2 and TRBJ2-7; 8 bases line up with TRBD1. Unmatched junction bases numbered 5, after V lost 6 bases and J lost 7 bases. This CDR3 contains 12 residues. The germline V gene has CDR1 SNHLY and CDR2 FYNNEI. CDR3 coding DNA: TGTGCCAGCAGACCGGACAGGGATGAGCAGTACTTC. It encodes CASRPDRDEQYF. Drawing the rest from reference TRBV2 and TRBJ2-7, the complete variable domain is EPEVTQTPSHQVTQMGQEVILRCVPISNHLYFYWYRQILGQKVEFLVSFYNNEISEKSEIFDDQFSVERPDGSNFTLKIRSTKLEDSAMYFCASRPDRDEQYFGPGTRLTVT.

This clone was seen a handful of times. The chain uses TRBV24-1 and TRBJ1-1, with a possible D match to TRBD1 (6 bases). The CDR3 has 13 amino acids. Germline V lookup: CDR1 KGHDR, CDR2 SFDVKD. V was trimmed by 3 bases and J by 6 bases, leaving 10 bases between them. The DNA of the CDR3 is TGTGCCACCAGTGATAAGGACAGATCTGAAGCTTTCTTT. It codes for CATSDKDRSEAFF.

This chain uses TRBV30 with TRBJ1-6, with D possibly being TRBD1 (6 bases). CDR3 length: 15 amino acids. V was trimmed by 3 bases and J by 5 bases, leaving 14 bases between them. Germline assignment: CDR1 GTSNPN and CDR2 SVGIG (reference sequence). CDR3 nucleotide sequence: TGTGCCTGGAGGCACAGGGAGGGGGATAATTCACCCCTCCACTTT. Translating it yields CAWRHREGDNSPLHF.

The chain recombines TRBV9 with TRBJ2-7; 11 positions agree with TRBD2. Losses at the gene ends were 2 bases for V and 7 bases for J; bases not matched to a gene: 11. Germline CDR1 and CDR2: SGDLS and YYNGEE. There are 16 residues in the CDR3. The CDR3 DNA is TGTGCCAGCAGCGTGGTAGCGGGGGGGCCCTTGATTGAGCAGTACTTC. Translated: CASSVVAGGPLIEQYF. Drawing the rest from reference TRBV9 and TRBJ2-7, the complete variable domain is DSGVTQTPKHLITATGQRVTLRCSPRSGDLSVYWYQQSLDQGLQFLIQYYNGEERAKGNILERFSAQQFPDLHSELNLSSLELGDSALYFCASSVVAGGPLIEQYFGPGTRLTVT.

This chain links TRBV6-5 with TRBJ1-1; 8 positions agree with TRBD1. Germline values: CDR1 MNHEY, CDR2 SVGAGI. There are 13 residues in the CDR3. Unmatched junction bases numbered 7, after V lost 6 bases and J lost 7 bases. The CDR3, as DNA: TGTGCCAGCAGCGAGGACAGGGACAGTGAAGCTTTCTTT. Residues: CASSEDRDSEAFF.

This clone was detected once. The chain recombines TRBV6-5 with TRBJ1-5; weak D call: TRBD1 (5 bases). CDR3 length: 13 residues. V was cut by 6 bases and J by 5 bases, with 11 bases left in between. The germline gives CDR1 MNHEY, CDR2 SVGAGI. DNA for the CDR3: TGTGCCAGCAGCCCCGGACACGATCAGCCCCAGCATTTT. Protein sequence: CASSPGHDQPQHF.

This clone was found a few times. The chain joins TRBV28 to TRBJ1-6; TRBD1 matches 8 bases. CDR1 is MDHEN and CDR2 is SYDVKM in the germline V gene. V lost 11 bases to trimming and J lost 9 bases; unmatched junction nucleotides: 9. The CDR3 totals 13 residues. This CDR3 is CAGRGTGGSPLHF. The CDR3, as DNA: TGTGCCGGGAGGGGGACAGGTGGTTCACCCCTCCACTTT.